This T cell receptor (beta chain) was identified during a study of T cell responses to AZD1222 COVID-19 vaccine. Study-wide background: Researchers grouped second doses given at about 4 or about 12 weeks into one pool. Study-wide results and caveats: Most donors were white British and more were female, and clonal diversity was possibly underestimated. Two AZD1222 doses significantly raised spike-specific TCR breadth and depth over controls. Vaccine-associated CD4 TCRs spanned spike, dominant at 160-218 and 743-854.

Some clones are missing from TCRdb's copy, which holds only in-frame ones; the method was immunoSEQ multiplex PCR. Here the sample spans approximately 76,000 clones, around four fifths being singletons. A note on this clone: Its antigen is currently unknown.

This CDR3 is 15 amino acids long. V dropped 4 bases and J dropped 2 bases, with 13 bases sitting between them. The germline V gene encodes CDR1 LNHDA and CDR2 SQIVND (reference sequence). This sequence joins TRBV19 and TRBJ2-3, with D unclear. The receptor was derived from an adult in good health. This sample comprised peripheral blood, obtained on day 0 of AZD1222 vaccination. The DNA for the CDR3 is TGTGCCAGTAGTAACCTAGAGGTGGTCACAGATACGCAGTATTTT. This encodes CASSNLEVVTDTQYF.